What follows is one T cell receptor beta chain and its context. Its cognate antigen is unknown. A read error may produce the germline difference seen at one junction end. The source of the sample is a study of PD-1 blockade in classical Hodgkin lymphoma. This CDR3 is built from 14 residues. Germline V lookup: CDR1 MNHEY, CDR2 SMNVEV (reference sequence). Only in-frame clones appear in the TCRdb table, and some are missing; sequencing was by immunoSEQ multiplex PCR. The sample yields some 100,000 clones, 92% seen once. Relapses following autologous stem cell transplantation were seen in all patients, with brentuximab vedotin exposure varying. Findings and limits, study-wide: Baseline TCR diversity was reportedly lower in newly diagnosed patients than healthy donors. Patients starting nivolumab less than 1 year after ASCT had lower diversity and were excluded from later analyses. Complete responders entered with baseline diversity on par with newly diagnosed patients, the results showed. Factors driving the repertoire differences, possibly disease activity or prior therapy, remain undefined.

The J gene is TRBJ2-5, the V gene TRBV27; 7 positions agree with TRBD1. This TCR was sampled from a human donor with classical Hodgkin lymphoma. The sequencing used peripheral blood mononuclear cells (PBMCs), collected at baseline. CDR3 DNA sequence: TGTGCCAGCAGTTTTGACAGGGACCAGGAGACCCAGTACTTC. The encoded protein is CASSFDRDQETQYF.